The clone carrying this T cell receptor (beta chain) showed up many times. Its cognate antigen is unknown. The sample originates from a study of T-cell reconstitution after alpha-beta-depleted transplantation in children. V was trimmed by 5 bases and J by 5 bases, leaving 15 bases between them. The CDR3 extends over 14 amino acids. Molecular barcoding with unique molecular identifiers was used for the TCRbeta library. TCRdb redid the calling of the PCR reads with MiXCR, one entry per CDR3 protein. The repertoire holds approximately 300,000 distinct CDR3 sequences, with about a tenth as singletons. General study results and limits: It was surviving recipient T cells and thymic progenitors that gave some patients high TCRbeta diversity at day 60. Most T-cell counts and diversity one year after the transplant came from T cells that were newly produced. The study reportedly traced alpha-beta T cells about two months after transplant to several hundred expanded graft clones.

The material was PBMCs, obtained before TCRalphabeta/CD19-depleted stem cell transplant. The TCR comes from a boy under two years old with acute myeloid leukemia, due to receive a stem cell transplant. The rearrangement links TRBV12-3 or TRBV12-4 to TRBJ2-5, with a tentative D call TRBD1 (5 bases). CDR3 bases: TGTGCCAGCAGTCCAGGGATCCTGGGGGAGACCCAGTACTTC. Protein: CASSPGILGETQYF.